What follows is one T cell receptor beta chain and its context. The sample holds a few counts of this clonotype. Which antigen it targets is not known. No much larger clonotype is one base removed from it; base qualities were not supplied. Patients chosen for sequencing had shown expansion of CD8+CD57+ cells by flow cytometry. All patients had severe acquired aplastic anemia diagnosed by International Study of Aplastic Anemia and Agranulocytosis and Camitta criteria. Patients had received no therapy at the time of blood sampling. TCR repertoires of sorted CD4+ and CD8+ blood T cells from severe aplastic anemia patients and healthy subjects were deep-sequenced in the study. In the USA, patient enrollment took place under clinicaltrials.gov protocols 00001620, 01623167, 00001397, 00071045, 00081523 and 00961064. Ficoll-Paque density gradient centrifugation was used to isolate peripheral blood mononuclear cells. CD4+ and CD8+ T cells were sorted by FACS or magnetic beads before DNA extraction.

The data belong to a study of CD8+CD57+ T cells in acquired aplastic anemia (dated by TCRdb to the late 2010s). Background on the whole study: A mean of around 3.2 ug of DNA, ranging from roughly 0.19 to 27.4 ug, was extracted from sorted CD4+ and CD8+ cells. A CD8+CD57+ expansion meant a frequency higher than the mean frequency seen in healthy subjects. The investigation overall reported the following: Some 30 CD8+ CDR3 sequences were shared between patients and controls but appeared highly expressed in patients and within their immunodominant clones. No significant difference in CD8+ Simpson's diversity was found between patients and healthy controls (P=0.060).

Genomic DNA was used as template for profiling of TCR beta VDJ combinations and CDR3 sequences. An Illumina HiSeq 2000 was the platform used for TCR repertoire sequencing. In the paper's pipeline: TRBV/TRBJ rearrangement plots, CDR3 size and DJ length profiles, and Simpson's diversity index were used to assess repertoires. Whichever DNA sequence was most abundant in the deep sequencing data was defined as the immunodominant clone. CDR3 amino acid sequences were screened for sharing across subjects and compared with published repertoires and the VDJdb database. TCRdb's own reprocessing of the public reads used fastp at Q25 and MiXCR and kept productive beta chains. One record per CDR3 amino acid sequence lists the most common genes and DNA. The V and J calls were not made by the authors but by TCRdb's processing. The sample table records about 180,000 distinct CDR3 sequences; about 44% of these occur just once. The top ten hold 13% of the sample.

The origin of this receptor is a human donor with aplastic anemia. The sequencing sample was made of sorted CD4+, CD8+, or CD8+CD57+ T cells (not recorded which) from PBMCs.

The CDR3 amino acid sequence is: CASSEEVGDTDTQYF. The DNA sequence is TGTGCCAGCAGTGAAGAGGTGGGGGATACAGATACGCAGTATTTT. The chain joins TRBV6-1 to TRBJ2-3; the D element might be TRBD1 or TRBD2, as each aligns at 5 bases. The germline V gene specifies MNHNS as CDR1 and SASEGT as CDR2. The cysteine opens and the phenylalanine closes a CDR3 of 15 amino acids. Only the CDR3 portion is preserved as DNA: 45 bases, with reading frame beginning at the first base. Trimming at the junction amounts to 1 base on V and 3 bases on J, and the germline ends lie 11 bases apart.